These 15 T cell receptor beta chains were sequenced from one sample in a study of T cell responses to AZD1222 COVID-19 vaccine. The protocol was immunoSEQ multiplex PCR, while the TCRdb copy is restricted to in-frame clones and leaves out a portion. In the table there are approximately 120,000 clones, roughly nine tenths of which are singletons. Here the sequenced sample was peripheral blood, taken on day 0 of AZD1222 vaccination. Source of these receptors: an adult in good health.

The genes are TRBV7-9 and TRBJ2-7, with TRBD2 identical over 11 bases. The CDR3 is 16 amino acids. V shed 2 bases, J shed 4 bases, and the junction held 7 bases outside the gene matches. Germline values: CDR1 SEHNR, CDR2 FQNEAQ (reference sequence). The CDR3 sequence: CASSLSSSGGYYEQYF. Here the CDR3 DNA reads TGTGCCAGCAGCTTATCTTCTAGCGGGGGGTATTACGAGCAGTACTTC. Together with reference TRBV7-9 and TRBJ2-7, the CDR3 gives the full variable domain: DTGVSQNPRHKITKRGQNVTFRCDPISEHNRLYWYRQTLGQGPEFLTYFQNEAQLEKSRLLSDRFSAERPKGSFSTLEIQRTEQGDSAMYLCASSLSSSGGYYEQYFGPGTRLTVT.

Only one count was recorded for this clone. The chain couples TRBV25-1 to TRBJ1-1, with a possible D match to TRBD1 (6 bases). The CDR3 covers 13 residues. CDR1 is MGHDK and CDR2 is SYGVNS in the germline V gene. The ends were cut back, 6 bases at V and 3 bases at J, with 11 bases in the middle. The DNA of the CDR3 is TGTGCCAGCAGCTTACAGGGTGACACTGAAGCTTTCTTT. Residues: CASSLQGDTEAFF.

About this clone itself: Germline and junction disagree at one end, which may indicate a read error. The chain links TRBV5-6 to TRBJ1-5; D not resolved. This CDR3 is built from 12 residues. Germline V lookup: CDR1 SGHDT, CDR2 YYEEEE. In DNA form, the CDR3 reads TGTGCCAACAGCTTCGGCGATCAGCCCCAGCATTTT. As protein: CANSFGDQPQHF. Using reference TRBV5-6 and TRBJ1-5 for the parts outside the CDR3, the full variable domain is DAGVTQSPTHLIKTRGQQVTLRCSPKSGHDTVSWYQQALGQGPQFIFQYYEEEERQRGNFPDRFSGHQFPNYSSELNVNALLLGDSALYLCANSFGDQPQHFGDGTRLSIL.

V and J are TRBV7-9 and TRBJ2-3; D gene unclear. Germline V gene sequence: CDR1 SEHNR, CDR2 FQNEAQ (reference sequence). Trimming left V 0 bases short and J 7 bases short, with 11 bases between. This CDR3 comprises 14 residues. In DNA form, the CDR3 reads TGTGCCAGCAGCTTAGCGCTATTGAAGAATACGCAGTATTTT. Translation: CASSLALLKNTQYF. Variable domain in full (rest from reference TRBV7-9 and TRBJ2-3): DTGVSQNPRHKITKRGQNVTFRCDPISEHNRLYWYRQTLGQGPEFLTYFQNEAQLEKSRLLSDRFSAERPKGSFSTLEIQRTEQGDSAMYLCASSLALLKNTQYFGPGTRLTVL.

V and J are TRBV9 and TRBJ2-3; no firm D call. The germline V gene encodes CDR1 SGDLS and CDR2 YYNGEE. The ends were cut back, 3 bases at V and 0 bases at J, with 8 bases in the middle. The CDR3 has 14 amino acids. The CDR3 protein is CASSALTSTDTQYF. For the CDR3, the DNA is TGTGCCAGCAGCGCACTGACTAGCACAGATACGCAGTATTTT.

CDR3 nucleotide sequence: TGCGCCAGCAGCTTACAGGGGGATGGGGATGAAAAACTGTTTTTT. As protein: CASSLQGDGDEKLFF. V usage is TRBV5-1 and J usage is TRBJ1-4, with 8 bases fitting TRBD1. CDR3 length: 15 amino acids. The germline V gene encodes CDR1 SGHRS and CDR2 YFSETQ. V gave up 2 bases and J gave up 6 bases; unmatched junction bases: 6.

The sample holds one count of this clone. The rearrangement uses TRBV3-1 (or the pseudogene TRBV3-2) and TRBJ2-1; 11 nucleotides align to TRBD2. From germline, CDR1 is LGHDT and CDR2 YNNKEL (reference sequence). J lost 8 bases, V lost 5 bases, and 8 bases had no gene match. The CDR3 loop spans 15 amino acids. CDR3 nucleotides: TGTGCCAGCAGCTTCTTAGCGGGAGGGGGTGATGAGCAGTTCTTC. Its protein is CASSFLAGGGDEQFF.

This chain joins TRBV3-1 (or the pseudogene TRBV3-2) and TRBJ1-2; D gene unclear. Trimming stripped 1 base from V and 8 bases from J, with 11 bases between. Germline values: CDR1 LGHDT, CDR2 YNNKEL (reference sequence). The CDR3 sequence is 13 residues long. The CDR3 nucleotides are TGTGCCAGCAGCCAAGCCTGGATGGAGGGCTACACCTTC. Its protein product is CASSQAWMEGYTF.

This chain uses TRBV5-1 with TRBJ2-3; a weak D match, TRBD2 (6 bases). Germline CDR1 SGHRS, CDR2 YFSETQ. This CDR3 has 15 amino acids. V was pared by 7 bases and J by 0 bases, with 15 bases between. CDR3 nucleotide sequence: TGCGCCAGCTACCCTGGGGCGGGAAGCACAGATACGCAGTATTTT. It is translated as CASYPGAGSTDTQYF.

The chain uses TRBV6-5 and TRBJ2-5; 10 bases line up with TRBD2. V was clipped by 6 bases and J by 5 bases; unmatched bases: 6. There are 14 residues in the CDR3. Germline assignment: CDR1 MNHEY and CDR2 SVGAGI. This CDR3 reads CASSLAGGRETQYF. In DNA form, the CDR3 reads TGTGCCAGCAGCTTAGCGGGAGGACGGGAGACCCAGTACTTC.

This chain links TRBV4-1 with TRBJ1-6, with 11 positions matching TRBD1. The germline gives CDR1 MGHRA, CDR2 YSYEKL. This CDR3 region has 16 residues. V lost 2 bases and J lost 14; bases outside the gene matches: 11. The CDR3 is CASSQQGTGGLKSLHF. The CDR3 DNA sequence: TGCGCCAGCAGCCAACAAGGGACAGGGGGACTCAAGTCCCTCCACTTT.

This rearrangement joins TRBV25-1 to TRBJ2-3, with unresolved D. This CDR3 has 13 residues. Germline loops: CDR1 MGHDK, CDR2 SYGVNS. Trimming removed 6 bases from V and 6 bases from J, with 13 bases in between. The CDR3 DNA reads TGTGCCAGCAGACACCCTAATGACGATACGCAGTATTTT. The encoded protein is CASRHPNDDTQYF.

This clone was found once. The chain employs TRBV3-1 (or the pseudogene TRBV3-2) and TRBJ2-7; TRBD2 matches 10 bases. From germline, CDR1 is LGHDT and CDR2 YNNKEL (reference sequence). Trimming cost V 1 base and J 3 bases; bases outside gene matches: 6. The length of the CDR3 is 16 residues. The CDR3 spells CASSQGRTSGYYEQYF. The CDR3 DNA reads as TGTGCCAGCAGCCAAGGGCGGACTAGCGGATACTACGAGCAGTACTTC.

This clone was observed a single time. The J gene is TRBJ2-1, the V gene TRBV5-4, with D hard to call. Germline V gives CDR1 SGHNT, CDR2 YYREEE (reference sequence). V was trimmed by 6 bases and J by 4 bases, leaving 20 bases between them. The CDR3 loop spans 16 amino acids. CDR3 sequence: CASTSEPGLNYNEQFF. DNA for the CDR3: TGTGCCAGCACCTCAGAGCCGGGCCTAAATTACAATGAGCAGTTCTTC.

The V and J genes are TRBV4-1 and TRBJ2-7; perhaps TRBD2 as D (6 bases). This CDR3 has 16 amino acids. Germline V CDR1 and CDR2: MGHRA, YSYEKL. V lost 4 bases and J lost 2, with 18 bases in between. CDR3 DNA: TGCGCCAGCAGCCGAGAATCGGAGGGATCTACCTACGAGCAGTACTTC. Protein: CASSRESEGSTYEQYF.